One TCR beta chain is described in this entry. The sample is drawn from a study of blood T cell repertoires in COVID-19. Study-level information: Samples of COVID-19 (acute and convalescent) were obtained from the United States, Italy and Spain. Nucleic acid was either cDNA or gDNA, and it came from T cells, B-cell-depleted T cells, or PBMCs.

CDR3 length equals 15 residues. Trimming shortened V by 1 base and J by 0 bases, and 10 bases separated the two germline ends. CDR1 is GTSNPN and CDR2 is SVGIG in the germline V gene (reference sequence). Authors' processing steps: From reference gene primer amplification, estimates of nucleated cell counts were derived. Libraries were prepared by immunoSEQ multiplex PCR; TCRdb keeps only in-frame clonotypes and omits some of them. For V, J and clone size, that table is used; D and trimming come from the DNA. The sample lists approximately 250,000 clones, over 80% occurring once. The V call is TRBV30, the J call TRBJ2-4; D is ambiguous. This clonotype was sampled from a man aged 55 to 70 who had recovered from COVID-19. What was sequenced was peripheral blood. CDR3 sequence: CAWSAVTIAKNIQYF. In nucleotides, the CDR3 is TGTGCCTGGAGTGCCGTAACTATAGCCAAAAACATTCAGTACTTC.